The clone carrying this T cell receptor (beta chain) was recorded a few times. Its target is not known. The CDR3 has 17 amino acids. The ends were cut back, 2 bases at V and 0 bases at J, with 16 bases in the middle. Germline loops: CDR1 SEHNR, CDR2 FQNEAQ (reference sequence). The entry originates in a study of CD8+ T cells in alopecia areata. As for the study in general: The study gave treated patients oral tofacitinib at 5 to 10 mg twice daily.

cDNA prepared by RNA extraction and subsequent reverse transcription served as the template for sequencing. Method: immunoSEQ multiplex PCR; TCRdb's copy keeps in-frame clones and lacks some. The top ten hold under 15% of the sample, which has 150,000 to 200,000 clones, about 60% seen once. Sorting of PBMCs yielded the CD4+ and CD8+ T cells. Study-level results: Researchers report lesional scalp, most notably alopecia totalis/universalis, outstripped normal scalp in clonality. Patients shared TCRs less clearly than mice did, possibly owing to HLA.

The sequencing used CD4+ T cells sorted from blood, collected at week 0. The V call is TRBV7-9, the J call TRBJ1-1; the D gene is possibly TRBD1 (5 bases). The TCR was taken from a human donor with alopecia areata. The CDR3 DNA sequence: TGTGCCAGCAGCTTACCCATCCCGGGACCAATGAACACTGAAGCTTTCTTT. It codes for CASSLPIPGPMNTEAFF.